One sample yielded the 21 T cell receptor beta chains listed below, sequenced in a study of CD8 T cells in ankylosing spondylitis. Broader study findings: A TCR beta motif of roughly eight highly homologous variants appeared characteristic of ankylosing spondylitis blood.

MiXCR, applied by TCRdb to the 5' RACE reads, yields one record per CDR3 protein. The sample has 450,000 to 550,000 distinct CDR3 sequences, about 5% seen once; the top ten hold around 3.4%. These receptors are not linked to any known antigen. The material sequenced was blood, either unsorted or a sorted T cell fraction (not recorded which). These TCRs come from a male donor with ankylosing spondylitis.

This clonotype was counted ten times or more. The rearrangement joins TRBV12-3 or TRBV12-4 to TRBJ2-7; 7 bases agree with TRBD2. This CDR3 comprises 16 residues. The V and J ends lost 7 bases and 0 bases, in that order; junction bases with no gene match: 12. The DNA of the CDR3 is TGTGCCAGCACCCTTGAATCGGGGGGTCTCTCCTACGAGCAGTACTTC. Amino acids: CASTLESGGLSYEQYF.

There are many counts of this clonotype. The chain couples TRBV5-6 to TRBJ1-2; tentative D call: TRBD1 (5 bases). Trimming removed 0 bases at V and 3 bases at J, with 15 bases between. Looked up from germline, CDR1 is SGHDT and CDR2 is YYEEEE. This CDR3 contains 16 residues. The CDR3 region has the DNA TGTGCCAGCAGCTTGGCGGGACCTAATATTGACTATGGCTACACCTTC. Protein product: CASSLAGPNIDYGYTF.

This clonotype was seen ten or more times. The rearrangement links TRBV9 to TRBJ2-2; D ambiguous. CDR1 is SGDLS, CDR2 YYNGEE, per germline. This CDR3 contains 14 residues. V dropped 5 bases and J dropped 2 bases, with 10 bases sitting between them. Here the CDR3 DNA reads TGTGCCAGCAGGCCTACAAGCAACACCGGGGAGCTGTTTTTT. It yields the protein CASRPTSNTGELFF.

In its sample, this clonotype was seen many times. This chain links TRBV5-1 with TRBJ2-1; no reliable D call. From germline, CDR1 is SGHRS and CDR2 YFSETQ. The CDR3 spans 14 residues. The ends were cut back, 4 bases at V and 8 bases at J, with 16 bases in the middle. The CDR3 sequence is CASSPGRIADEQFF. As DNA, the CDR3 is TGCGCCAGCAGCCCCGGACGGATAGCCGATGAGCAGTTCTTC.

As concerns this clonotype: A much larger clone is a single base away; this may be a read error. This rearrangement joins TRBV4-1 to TRBJ2-7; no clear D gene. CDR3 size: 13 residues. CDR1 is MGHRA and CDR2 is YSYEKL in the germline V gene. Trimming took 1 base from V and 0 from J, leaving 4 bases between them. The chain's CDR3 is CASSQVNSYEQYF. The CDR3 bases are TGCGCCAGCAGCCAAGTAAACTCCTACGAGCAGTACTTC.

This clonotype was counted between two and nine times. V is TRBV9 and J is TRBJ2-3; a possible D gene is TRBD2 (5 bases). CDR1 and CDR2 (germline): SGDLS, YYNGEE. V lost 5 bases to trimming and J lost 4 bases, with 14 bases between them. The CDR3 is 14 residues long. CDR3 loop: CASRDEGVPDTQYF. The CDR3 DNA reads TGTGCCAGCAGGGATGAGGGAGTTCCAGATACGCAGTATTTT.

V gene TRBV18 combines with J gene TRBJ2-2; 10 nucleotides line up with TRBD2. CDR3 length: 16 amino acids. Germline values: CDR1 KGHSH, CDR2 LQKENI. Trimming at V came to 2 bases and at J to 4 bases, leaving 4 bases not matched to a gene. The CDR3, as DNA: TGTGCCAGCTCACCAATGGTAGCGGGAGGCACCGGGGAGCTGTTTTTT. Translated, it gives CASSPMVAGGTGELFF.

This clonotype was recorded many times. V gene TRBV7-2 combines with J gene TRBJ2-7; 9 positions match TRBD1. The germline CDR1 and CDR2 sequences are SGHTA and FQGNSA. J lost 0 bases, V lost 5 bases, and 11 bases had no gene match. The CDR3 totals 17 residues. The CDR3 DNA reads TGTGCCAGCAGCCCCGGGACAGGGAGGGGGGGCTCCTACGAGCAGTACTTC. This sequence encodes CASSPGTGRGGSYEQYF.

The table lists this clonotype with many counts. The chain couples TRBV7-9 to TRBJ2-1; D remains unclear. The CDR3 extends over 13 amino acids. CDR1 is SEHNR and CDR2 is FQNEAQ in the germline V gene (reference sequence). The V end was cut by 5 bases, the J end by 9 bases, with 14 bases between. CDR3 sequence (DNA): TGTGCCAGCAGCCCCCCCAGTGGACGTGAGCAGTTCTTC. It is translated as CASSPPSGREQFF.

About this clonotype itself: Since a much larger clone is just one base distant, this may be a read error. As DNA, the CDR3 is TGTGCCAGCAGCGTAGACGCCCACGGCTCCTACACTGAGCAGTTCTTC. Translated: CASSVDAHGSYTEQFF. This chain links TRBV9 with TRBJ2-1; D not certain. This CDR3 contains 16 residues. Germline V lookup: CDR1 SGDLS, CDR2 YYNGEE.

The chain couples TRBV11-1 to TRBJ2-1; tentatively, D is TRBD2 (6 bases). The CDR3 extends over 14 amino acids. V dropped 4 bases and J dropped 7 bases, with 14 bases sitting between them. Germline CDR1 and CDR2: SGHAT and FQDESV (reference sequence). CDR3 nucleotides: TGTGCCAGCAGCTCGGGACTGTTTAGGAATGAGCAGTTCTTC. Protein sequence: CASSSGLFRNEQFF.

This clonotype was counted ten times or more. V gene TRBV9 combines with J gene TRBJ2-5; TRBD1 matches at 7 bases. The CDR3 is 15 amino acids. J was trimmed by 0 bases and V by 3 bases; bases with no gene match: 5. Germline CDR1 reads SGDLS; CDR2 reads YYNGEE. Here the CDR3 reads CASSAAGTDQETQYF. The CDR3 nucleotides are TGTGCCAGCAGCGCAGCCGGGACAGACCAAGAGACCCAGTACTTC.

At least ten counts were recorded for this clonotype. The CDR3 protein is CASSFRVGNTEAFF. CDR3 coding DNA: TGTGCCAGCAGTTTCAGGGTCGGGAACACTGAAGCTTTCTTT. This chain joins TRBV12-3 or TRBV12-4 and TRBJ1-1; maybe TRBD1 (5 bases). The ends were cut back, 3 bases at V and 1 base at J, with 9 bases in the middle. This CDR3 region has 14 residues.

This clonotype was seen at least ten times. This sequence joins TRBV27 and TRBJ2-7, with D possibly called TRBD1 or TRBD2 (5 bases each). Germline V lookup: CDR1 MNHEY, CDR2 SMNVEV (reference sequence). The CDR3 runs 15 residues. V was clipped by 2 bases and J by 6 bases, with 17 bases between them. CDR3 coding DNA: TGTGCCAGCAGTTTAAGGTCGGGGACCTCCCGCGAGCAGTACTTC. It is translated as CASSLRSGTSREQYF.

This chain links TRBV29-1 with TRBJ1-1; D gene uncertain. CDR3 length: 12 amino acids. CDR1 is SQVTM and CDR2 is ANQGSEA in the germline V gene. The germline V and J ends were trimmed by 5 bases and 4 bases, with 11 bases remaining between them. CDR3 DNA sequence: TGCAGCGTTTCCGAGGAGGGCACTGAAGCTTTCTTT. Its protein is CSVSEEGTEAFF.

This clonotype was seen repeatedly, ten times or more. The V gene is TRBV27, the J gene TRBJ2-3, with TRBD2 identical over 8 bases. In germline, CDR1 is MNHEY, CDR2 SMNVEV (reference sequence). The CDR3 is 16 amino acids. Trimming at V came to 0 bases and at J to 2 bases, leaving 4 bases not matched to a gene. The DNA of the CDR3 is TGTGCCAGCAGTTTATCAGCGGGGGCCTACACAGATACGCAGTATTTT. It encodes CASSLSAGAYTDTQYF.

This clonotype has ten or more counts. The chain has TRBV20-1 and TRBJ1-1; D unclear. V was clipped by 5 bases and J by 1 base, with 14 bases between them. The CDR3 totals 14 residues. Germline-derived CDR1 and CDR2 are DFQATT and SNEGSKA (reference sequence). The CDR3, as DNA: TGCAGTGCTCTGACTGGACCAAGGAACACTGAAGCTTTCTTT. Translation gives CSALTGPRNTEAFF.

Ten or more counts support this clonotype. The chain employs TRBV28 and TRBJ2-7; 12 bases are shared with TRBD1. The CDR3 is 15 amino acids. Germline lookup yields CDR1 MDHEN and CDR2 SYDVKM. V dropped 5 bases and J dropped 6; count of bases not matched to a gene: 8. CDR3 amino acids: CASSASGTGGSEQYF. The CDR3 coding sequence is TGTGCCAGCAGTGCCTCCGGGACAGGGGGCTCCGAGCAGTACTTC.

This clonotype was found many times. The rearrangement joins TRBV29-1 to TRBJ1-2, with a tentative D call TRBD1 (6 bases). This CDR3 region has 13 residues. Looked up from germline, CDR1 is SQVTM and CDR2 is ANQGSEA. Trimming cost V 7 bases and J 1 base, with 13 bases left between them. In DNA, the CDR3 is TGCAGCGCTCCGACAGGTTATAACTATGGCTACACCTTC. Its protein is CSAPTGYNYGYTF.

This clonotype showed up many times. The chain combines TRBV6-5 with TRBJ1-1, with 7 bases identical to TRBD1. V lost 0 bases and J lost 1; bases outside the gene matches: 5. Germline CDR1 MNHEY, CDR2 SVGAGI. CDR3 length: 16 amino acids. The DNA for the CDR3 is TGTGCCAGCAGTTACTCGACAGGGTGGGGGAACACTGAAGCTTTCTTT. It is translated as CASSYSTGWGNTEAFF.

This clonotype was seen at least ten times. The genes are TRBV29-1 and TRBJ2-3; 8 bases agree with TRBD2. The CDR3 is made up of 16 amino acids. CDR1 is SQVTM, CDR2 ANQGSEA, per germline. J lost 2 bases, V lost 3 bases, and 10 bases had no gene match. The CDR3 reads CSVEGLTGGDTDTQYF. In DNA form, the CDR3 reads TGCAGCGTTGAGGGGTTGACGGGGGGGGACACAGATACGCAGTATTTT.